This T cell receptor (beta chain) was identified in a study of identical twins. Study-level points and caveats: Zero-insertion analyses might be partly confounded by invariant T cells like MAIT and iNKT.

As for this clonotype: The antigen is not known. Its ends do not fully match the called genes, so a read error is possible.

TCRdb re-called the 5' RACE reads through MiXCR, storing one row per CDR3 protein. The sample records 1.5 million to 2 million distinct CDR3 sequences, about 32% being singletons. The length of the CDR3 is 13 residues. Germline CDR1 SGHRS, CDR2 YFSETQ. The receptor comes from a newborn girl in good health. Material: cord blood. J is TRBJ1-2 and V is TRBV5-1, with unresolved D. The CDR3 sequence is CANSLSHPYGYTF. The CDR3 DNA is TGCGCCAACAGCTTGAGCCATCCGTATGGCTACACCTTC.